These 9 T cell receptor beta chains were all obtained from the same sample, sequenced in a study of shared clonotypes between healthy human individuals. Naive CD8 cells comprised CD45RO-negative, CCR7-positively selected cells, excluding terminally differentiated effector memory CD45RA+ cells. Profiled with immunoSEQ multiplex PCR; TCRdb holds only in-frame clones, not every one. The sample lists around 2,000,000 clones, roughly 91% occurring once. Material for sequencing was naive CD8+ T cells from PBMCs. All receptors come from a man aged 18 to 30 in good health. Some clones in this sample may be carry-over from other donors' samples.

This chain uses TRBV5-1 with TRBJ1-1, with unresolved D. The V and J ends lost 4 bases and 0 bases respectively, with 13 bases between them. The length of the CDR3 is 15 residues. Germline assignment: CDR1 SGHRS and CDR2 YFSETQ. CDR3 sequence reads: CASSPYQNMNTEAFF. DNA for the CDR3: TGCGCCAGCAGCCCGTATCAGAATATGAACACTGAAGCTTTCTTT.

The rearrangement links TRBV5-1 to TRBJ1-1; D ambiguous. The CDR3 is 15 amino acids. Trimming pared 4 bases from V and 4 bases from J, leaving 17 bases between. Per germline, CDR1 SGHRS and CDR2 YFSETQ. As DNA, the CDR3 is TGCGCCAGCAGCCCAAAACCTCAAATGGGCACTGAAGCTTTCTTT. Translation gives CASSPKPQMGTEAFF.

This rearrangement joins TRBV7-3 to TRBJ2-1, with 7 bases matching TRBD2. Germline assignment: CDR1 SGHTA and CDR2 FQGTGA. CDR3 size: 15 residues. J was trimmed by 7 bases and V by 5 bases; bases with no gene match: 11. This CDR3 is CASSPGLLAWNEQFF. For the CDR3, the DNA is TGTGCCAGCAGCCCGGGACTATTGGCCTGGAATGAGCAGTTCTTC. The complete variable domain, with remaining parts taken from reference TRBV7-3 and TRBJ2-1, reads GAGVSQTPSNKVTEKGKYVELRCDPISGHTALYWYRQSLGQGPEFLIYFQGTGAADDSGLPNDRFFAVRPEGSVSTLKIQRTERGDSAVYLCASSPGLLAWNEQFFGPGTRLTVL.

The chain couples TRBV10-2 to TRBJ1-4, with 8 nucleotides matching TRBD1. Trimming took 0 bases from V and 7 from J; bases not matched to a gene: 4. Germline-derived CDR1 and CDR2 are WSHSY and SAAADI. The CDR3 consists of 15 residues. The CDR3 loop reads CASSESDRVGEKLFF. The DNA for the CDR3 is TGCGCCAGCAGTGAGTCGGACAGGGTCGGTGAAAAACTGTTTTTT.

The chain couples TRBV25-1 to TRBJ2-3, with 10 nucleotides matching TRBD2. V dropped 2 bases and J dropped 2; count of bases not matched to a gene: 1. This CDR3 is 15 amino acids long. CDR1 MGHDK and CDR2 SYGVNS come from the germline V gene. CDR3 sequence reads: CASSEGLAATDTQYF. In nucleotides, the CDR3 is TGTGCCAGCAGTGAAGGACTAGCGGCCACAGATACGCAGTATTTT.

In the case of this clone: Other DNA variants within this sample encode the same CDR3. The chain combines TRBV6-1 with TRBJ2-7, with D unresolved. In germline, CDR1 is MNHNS, CDR2 SASEGT. The CDR3 is 13 amino acids. The germline V and J ends were trimmed by 1 base and 0 bases, with 4 bases remaining between them. CDR3 in DNA: TGTGCCAGCAGTGAAGGCATCTCCTACGAGCAGTACTTC. Encoded protein: CASSEGISYEQYF.

A note on this clone: Other DNA sequences of this sample code for an identical CDR3. The V call is TRBV2, the J call TRBJ2-1; 10 bases fit TRBD2. Unmatched junction bases numbered 2, after V lost 3 bases and J lost 0 bases. The CDR3 runs 16 residues. Germline V CDR1 and CDR2: SNHLY, FYNNEI. CDR3 sequence: CASSEPSGSSYNEQFF. Here the CDR3 DNA reads TGTGCCAGCAGTGAGCCTAGCGGGAGCTCCTACAATGAGCAGTTCTTC.

The J gene is TRBJ2-5, the V gene TRBV15; possibly TRBD1 for D (7 bases). Germline V gene sequence: CDR1 LNHNV, CDR2 YYDKDF (reference sequence). V was trimmed by 8 bases and J by 4 bases, leaving 23 bases between them. The CDR3 runs 16 residues. For the CDR3, the DNA is TGTGCCACCGCGGGACAGACCAATAGTCCGGTAGAGACCCAGTACTTC. Residues: CATAGQTNSPVETQYF.

The rearrangement links TRBV11-3 to TRBJ2-1, with D perhaps TRBD2 (6 bases). CDR1 SGHNT and CDR2 YENEEA come from the germline V gene. The length of the CDR3 is 15 residues. The V end lost 1 base, the J end lost 6 bases, and 13 bases lay between the germline ends. CDR3 in DNA: TGTGCCAGCAGCTTAGGTGGCGGGATCCTCAATGAGCAGTTCTTC. This encodes CASSLGGGILNEQFF.